The 29 T cell receptor beta chains below come from one sample, sequenced in a study of CD8 T cells in Susac syndrome. An input of 0.5 to 1 ug of RNA was subjected to reverse transcription using random hexamers. One entry per CDR3 protein, called by TCRdb with MiXCR from the immunoSEQ multiplex PCR reads. Of fewer than 350,000 distinct CDR3 sequences in the sample, just over 90% were seen once. The sample comprised CD4+ T cells from PBMCs. Receptors originate from a human donor with multiple sclerosis.

The gene calls are TRBV9 and TRBJ2-1; 8 nucleotides line up with TRBD2. V shed 2 bases, J shed 5 bases, and the junction held 6 bases outside the gene matches. Germline loops: CDR1 SGDLS, CDR2 YYNGEE. The CDR3 is 15 residues long. CDR3 amino acids: CASSVRAGVNNEQFF. In nucleotides, the CDR3 is TGTGCCAGCAGCGTTAGAGCGGGGGTCAACAATGAGCAGTTCTTC.

V usage is TRBV6-2 or TRBV6-3 and J usage is TRBJ2-1; 11 nucleotides match TRBD2. Germline V gives CDR1 MNHEY, CDR2 SVGEGT. This CDR3 contains 17 residues. Trimming took 2 bases from V and 7 from J; bases not matched to a gene: 10. This CDR3 reads CASSYGRRASGRNEQFF. CDR3 bases: TGTGCCAGCAGTTACGGCCGGAGGGCTAGCGGGAGGAATGAGCAGTTCTTC.

The chain combines TRBV12-3 or TRBV12-4 with TRBJ2-1; D gene unclear. The CDR3 extends over 12 amino acids. Trimming shortened V by 3 bases and J by 12 bases, and 12 bases separated the two germline ends. The CDR3 sequence: CASSFPRAWQFF. The CDR3 bases are TGTGCCAGCAGTTTCCCCAGAGCTTGGCAGTTCTTC.

The V call is TRBV11-3, the J call TRBJ1-2; perhaps TRBD1 as D (5 bases). The CDR3 is made up of 15 amino acids. The germline V gene has CDR1 SGHNT and CDR2 YENEEA. V lost 4 bases to trimming and J lost 0 bases, with 12 bases between them. DNA of the CDR3: TGTGCCAGCAGCTCCGTACAGGAAACTAACTATGGCTACACCTTC. It translates to CASSSVQETNYGYTF.

This chain connects TRBV12-3 or TRBV12-4 to TRBJ2-6; 10 bases line up with TRBD1. The V gene end was trimmed by 9 bases and the J gene end by 1 base; junction bases not matched to a gene: 12. This CDR3 is 18 amino acids long. As DNA, the CDR3 is TGTGCCAGTACCCTGGCCGGGACAGGGGAGTCTGGGGCCAACGTCCTGACTTTC. Residues: CASTLAGTGESGANVLTF.

J is TRBJ1-2 and V is TRBV29-1; D remains unclear. The CDR3 extends over 12 amino acids. The germline V and J ends were trimmed by 4 bases and 6 bases, with 12 bases remaining between them. Germline V CDR1 and CDR2: SQVTM, ANQGSEA. Written as DNA, the CDR3 is TGCAGCGTTGGCTCGGCAGACCATGGCTACACCTTC. It specifies CSVGSADHGYTF.

The CDR3 coding sequence is TGTGCCAGCAGCAGGGACAGCTCCTTTGGGTACGAGCAGTACTTC. Translation gives CASSRDSSFGYEQYF. The chain uses TRBV5-8 and TRBJ2-7; TRBD1 matches 7 bases. This CDR3 is 15 amino acids long. Germline-derived CDR1 and CDR2 are SGHTS and YDEGEE. The junction had 11 bases not matched to a gene; V was cut back by 4 bases and J by 4 bases. Full variable domain (missing parts from reference TRBV5-8 and TRBJ2-7): EAGVTQSPTHLIKTRGQQATLRCSPISGHTSVYWYQQALGLGLQFLLWYDEGEERNRGNFPPRFSGRQFPNYSSELNVNALELEDSALYLCASSRDSSFGYEQYFGPGTRLTVT.

The V call is TRBV11-2, the J call TRBJ1-5; the D is unclear. Germline V gene data show CDR1 as SGHAT and CDR2 as FQNNGV. The V end lost 1 base, the J end lost 3 bases, and 7 bases lay between the germline ends. The CDR3 length is 14 residues. The CDR3, as DNA: TGTGCCAGCAGCTTAGGGGCCGTCAATCAGCCCCAGCATTTT. It codes for CASSLGAVNQPQHF.

The rearrangement joins TRBV29-1 to TRBJ2-1, with unresolved D. This CDR3 is 12 amino acids long. The germline V gene has CDR1 SQVTM and CDR2 ANQGSEA. The ends were cut back, 3 bases at V and 6 bases at J, with 9 bases in the middle. The CDR3 loop is CSVDGWANEQFF. Here the CDR3 DNA reads TGCAGCGTTGATGGGTGGGCCAATGAGCAGTTCTTC.

This chain connects TRBV20-1 to TRBJ1-1, with D perhaps matching TRBD1 (6 bases). Germline loops: CDR1 DFQATT, CDR2 SNEGSKA (reference sequence). V gave up 3 bases and J gave up 0 bases, with 14 bases separating them. CDR3 size: 15 residues. CDR3 region: CSARAGTKLNTEAFF. CDR3 DNA sequence: TGCAGTGCTAGGGCGGGGACAAAACTGAACACTGAAGCTTTCTTT.

The chain recombines TRBV15 with TRBJ2-5, with D hard to call. Deletions cut 3 bases from V and 9 bases from J, with 23 bases between. This CDR3 region has 16 residues. The germline V gene has CDR1 LNHNV and CDR2 YYDKDF (reference sequence). CDR3 sequence reads: CATSSRTPDPRGAQYF. In DNA, the CDR3 is TGTGCCACCAGCAGTAGGACCCCAGACCCTCGAGGTGCCCAGTACTTC.

The V call is TRBV10-1, the J call TRBJ2-1; D possibly corresponds to TRBD2 (5 bases). Between the trimmed V and J ends, which lost 6 bases and 8 bases, there was a span of 17 bases. From germline, CDR1 is WNHNN and CDR2 SYGVQD (reference sequence). The CDR3 has 14 residues. CDR3 coding DNA: TGCGCCAGCAGAGCCAGCGGCGACGTCCATGAGCAGTTCTTC. Protein product: CASRASGDVHEQFF.

The CDR3 loop is CASSQGRGLQQFF. CDR3 nucleotides: TGCGCCAGCAGCCAAGGCAGAGGGCTCCAACAGTTCTTC. The genes are TRBV4-3 and TRBJ2-1; possibly TRBD2 for D (5 bases). V dropped 1 base and J dropped 13 bases, with 14 bases sitting between them. CDR3 length: 13 residues. Germline V gene lookup returns CDR1 LGHNA and CDR2 YSLEER.

This chain joins TRBV20-1 and TRBJ2-5; D might be TRBD2 (6 bases). There are 13 residues in the CDR3. V lost 6 bases and J lost 2, with 13 bases in between. The germline V gene has CDR1 DFQATT and CDR2 SNEGSKA (reference sequence). CDR3 nucleotides: TGCAGTGCCAGAATAGCGGCACAAGAGACCCAGTACTTC. It yields the protein CSARIAAQETQYF.

The gene calls are TRBV30 and TRBJ2-5; 7 bases are a match to TRBD2. V shed 4 bases and J 5 bases; nucleotides not matched to a gene: 4. There are 12 residues in the CDR3. Looked up from germline, CDR1 is GTSNPN and CDR2 is SVGIG (reference sequence). In DNA, the CDR3 is TGTGCCTGGAAGGCGGGAGCGGAGACCCAGTACTTC. Its translation is CAWKAGAETQYF.

The genes are TRBV6-1 and TRBJ2-1; 12 nucleotides agree with TRBD1. Germline trimming cut 4 bases from V and 5 bases from J; bases unmatched to any gene: 3. Germline loops: CDR1 MNHNS, CDR2 SASEGT. CDR3 length: 15 amino acids. The CDR3 sequence: CASSGGQGADNEQFF. CDR3 nucleotide sequence: TGTGCCAGCAGTGGGGGACAGGGGGCGGACAATGAGCAGTTCTTC.

V gene TRBV3-1 combines with J gene TRBJ1-6; 9 positions agree with TRBD1. Losses at the gene ends were 4 bases for V and 8 bases for J; bases not matched to a gene: 3. The germline V gene encodes CDR1 LGHDT and CDR2 YNNKEL (reference sequence). The CDR3 contains 14 residues. The CDR3 spells CASSLQGADSPLHF. The CDR3 DNA is TGTGCCAGCAGCCTACAGGGGGCGGATTCACCCCTCCACTTT.

The chain carries TRBV5-1 and TRBJ2-7, with D hard to call. Germline lookup yields CDR1 SGHRS and CDR2 YFSETQ. Trimming took off 1 base at V and 1 base at J, with 12 bases between the two ends. CDR3 length: 15 amino acids. The CDR3 bases are TGCGCCAGCAGCTTGAATTGGGCTAGTTCCTACGAGCAGTACTTC. Encoded protein: CASSLNWASSYEQYF.

The V call is TRBV7-9, the J call TRBJ1-5; D gene uncertain. Germline loops: CDR1 SEHNR, CDR2 FQNEAQ (reference sequence). This CDR3 is built from 16 residues. V gave up 1 base and J gave up 2 bases, with 12 bases separating them. CDR3 nucleotide sequence: TGTGCCAGCAGCTTAGGAGGAACAGTTGGCAATCAGCCCCAGCATTTT. Its protein product is CASSLGGTVGNQPQHF. The variable domain in full, completed from reference TRBV7-9 and TRBJ1-5, reads DTGVSQNPRHKITKRGQNVTFRCDPISEHNRLYWYRQTLGQGPEFLTYFQNEAQLEKSRLLSDRFSAERPKGSFSTLEIQRTEQGDSAMYLCASSLGGTVGNQPQHFGDGTRLSIL.

This clonotype has more than one count but fewer than ten. This sequence joins TRBV9 and TRBJ1-2; TRBD1 might be the D (5 bases). The CDR3 consists of 14 residues. CDR1 SGDLS and CDR2 YYNGEE come from the germline V gene. The V and J ends lost 0 bases and 4 bases respectively, with 10 bases between them. CDR3 coding DNA: TGTGCCAGCAGCGTAGATTGGGGGATCTATGGCTACACCTTC. Residues: CASSVDWGIYGYTF.

The gene calls are TRBV12-3 or TRBV12-4 and TRBJ2-7; D remains unclear. Trimming left V 6 bases short and J 0 bases short, with 3 bases between. This CDR3 comprises 11 residues. CDR3 protein: CASSISYEQYF. DNA of the CDR3: TGTGCCAGCAGCATCTCCTACGAGCAGTACTTC.

V usage is TRBV24-1 and J usage is TRBJ2-1; 9 nucleotides line up with TRBD2. The CDR3 runs 17 residues. The germline V gene has CDR1 KGHDR and CDR2 SFDVKD. Unmatched junction bases numbered 11, after V lost 5 bases and J lost 4 bases. The CDR3 coding sequence is TGTGCCACCAGTGTAAGGGCGGGGGGGGGAGCGTACAATGAGCAGTTCTTC. This translates into CATSVRAGGGAYNEQFF.

CDR3: CSAPGEISYNEQFF. DNA for the CDR3: TGCAGTGCTCCTGGGGAGATATCCTACAATGAGCAGTTCTTC. This chain connects TRBV20-1 to TRBJ2-1; the D gene is possibly TRBD2 (5 bases). From germline, CDR1 is DFQATT and CDR2 SNEGSKA (reference sequence). The CDR3 sequence is 14 residues long. V was shortened by 5 bases and J by 1 base, with 12 bases between the two germline ends.

The sample holds one count of this clonotype. The rearrangement uses TRBV7-2 and TRBJ1-2; 8 positions agree with TRBD1. Trimming at V came to 6 bases and at J to 7 bases, leaving 4 bases not matched to a gene. The CDR3 loop spans 12 amino acids. From germline, CDR1 is SGHTA and CDR2 FQGNSA. This CDR3 is CASSLDRAGYTF. CDR3 bases: TGTGCCAGCAGTTTGGACAGGGCTGGCTACACCTTC.

CDR3 sequence: CATSDGQGGVLETQYF. CDR3 coding DNA: TGTGCCACCAGTGATGGACAGGGAGGAGTTCTCGAGACCCAGTACTTC. The chain combines TRBV24-1 with TRBJ2-5, with 8 bases aligning to TRBD1. Germline assignment: CDR1 KGHDR and CDR2 SFDVKD. The V and J ends lost 3 bases and 5 bases, in that order; junction bases with no gene match: 10. The CDR3 loop spans 16 amino acids.

The gene calls are TRBV2 and TRBJ1-2, with a tentative D call TRBD1 (5 bases). From germline, CDR1 is SNHLY and CDR2 FYNNEI. V was clipped by 2 bases and J by 5 bases, with 15 bases between them. The CDR3 extends over 15 amino acids. The DNA for the CDR3 is TGTGCCAGCAGTGAAATCAGAAATCAGGGATATGGCTACACCTTC. Its translation is CASSEIRNQGYGYTF.

The chain couples TRBV5-6 to TRBJ2-3; D is unresolved. The CDR3 consists of 11 residues. With 4 bases removed from V and 6 bases from J, the gap between germline ends came to 6 bases. Per the germline V gene, CDR1 is SGHDT and CDR2 is YYEEEE. The CDR3 bases are TGTGCCAGCAGCCAGCGCGATACGCAGTATTTT. Translating gives CASSQRDTQYF.

This clonotype was seen a single time. The rearrangement joins TRBV28 to TRBJ2-7; possibly TRBD1 for D (6 bases). Germline assignment: CDR1 MDHEN and CDR2 SYDVKM. Trimming stripped 6 bases from V and 6 bases from J, with 12 bases between. This CDR3 comprises 12 residues. The CDR3 bases are TGTGCCAGCAGACCTCCGACAGGCGAGCAGTACTTC. This encodes CASRPPTGEQYF.

This chain links TRBV30 with TRBJ2-3, with 8 bases identical to TRBD1. The V and J ends lost 4 bases and 6 bases, in that order; junction bases with no gene match: 9. The CDR3 is 14 amino acids. Germline CDR1 and CDR2: GTSNPN and SVGIG (reference sequence). In DNA, the CDR3 is TGTGCCTGGAACCGGGACAGGAGAGGGGATACGCAGTATTTT. Translation: CAWNRDRRGDTQYF.